A selection of T cell receptor beta chains follows, all from one sample in a study of blood T cell repertoires in COVID-19. Profiling relied on immunoSEQ multiplex PCR, and the TCRdb table lists in-frame clones only, not all of them. Of some 170,000 clones detected, 82% appear once; the ten largest clones hold roughly 9.1%. The sample comprised peripheral blood. These receptors were obtained from a woman in her 70s with acute or convalescent COVID-19. CDR3s include the opening cysteine and the closing phenylalanine or tryptophan.

TRBV18	TRBJ2-5	CASSPVHSSETQYF
TRBV3-1/TRBV3-2	TRBJ1-3	CASSQDRGWHTIYF
TRBV10-3	TRBJ2-5	CAISVGGTSGNSLYQETQYF
TRBV6-5	TRBJ2-1	CASSYRTTGSGNEQFF
TRBV7-6	TRBJ2-1	CASSLAGLADNEQFF
TRBV3-1/TRBV3-2	TRBJ1-1	CASSRRDLNTEAFF
TRBV5-1	TRBJ2-6	CASSPARAANPLRGANVLTF
TRBV7-9	TRBJ1-1	CASSLPQGVSSTEAFF
TRBV6-4	TRBJ2-3	CASSDGDRSTDTQYF
TRBV6-5	TRBJ2-7	CASSRDLYEQYF
TRBV10-3	TRBJ1-1	CAIGDRAEAFF
TRBV28	TRBJ2-7	CASSLAGEFYEQYF
TRBV6-1	TRBJ2-1	CASSEARWQVQDNEQFF
TRBV19	TRBJ2-3	CASSTPGLAGDTQYF
TRBV7-2	TRBJ1-5	CASSLEGAISGQPQHF
TRBV28	TRBJ1-6	CASSVAPGQVHF
TRBV6-5	TRBJ2-1	CASSPGGGHTEQFF
TRBV12-3/TRBV12-4	TRBJ2-7	CASSPQGYEQYF
TRBV28	TRBJ1-3	CASSLSTGAPSGNTIYF
TRBV27	TRBJ2-3	CASSSSAGSTDTQYF
TRBV5-1	TRBJ2-5	CASSLGRGTGETQYF
TRBV5-4	TRBJ2-1	CASSLGSGNEQFF
TRBV7-6	TRBJ1-6	CASSPSGTGTLIGDSPLHF
TRBV27	TRBJ2-1	CASRPTSGRYNEQFF
TRBV10-3	TRBJ1-5	CAISESAGTHQPQHF
TRBV4-3	TRBJ2-5	CASSLRTGTQETQYF
TRBV4-3	TRBJ2-5	CASSQDTGGLETQYF
TRBV5-1	TRBJ1-1	CASSPGTGHRNTEAFF
TRBV5-5	TRBJ2-5	CASSLGQFQETQYF
TRBV11-2	TRBJ2-2	CASSSQKITAGELFF
TRBV28	TRBJ2-3	CASSFDRVTDTQYF
TRBV28	TRBJ1-5	CASSFRDRYYQPQHF
TRBV6-5	TRBJ2-3	CASSTPGTDTQYF